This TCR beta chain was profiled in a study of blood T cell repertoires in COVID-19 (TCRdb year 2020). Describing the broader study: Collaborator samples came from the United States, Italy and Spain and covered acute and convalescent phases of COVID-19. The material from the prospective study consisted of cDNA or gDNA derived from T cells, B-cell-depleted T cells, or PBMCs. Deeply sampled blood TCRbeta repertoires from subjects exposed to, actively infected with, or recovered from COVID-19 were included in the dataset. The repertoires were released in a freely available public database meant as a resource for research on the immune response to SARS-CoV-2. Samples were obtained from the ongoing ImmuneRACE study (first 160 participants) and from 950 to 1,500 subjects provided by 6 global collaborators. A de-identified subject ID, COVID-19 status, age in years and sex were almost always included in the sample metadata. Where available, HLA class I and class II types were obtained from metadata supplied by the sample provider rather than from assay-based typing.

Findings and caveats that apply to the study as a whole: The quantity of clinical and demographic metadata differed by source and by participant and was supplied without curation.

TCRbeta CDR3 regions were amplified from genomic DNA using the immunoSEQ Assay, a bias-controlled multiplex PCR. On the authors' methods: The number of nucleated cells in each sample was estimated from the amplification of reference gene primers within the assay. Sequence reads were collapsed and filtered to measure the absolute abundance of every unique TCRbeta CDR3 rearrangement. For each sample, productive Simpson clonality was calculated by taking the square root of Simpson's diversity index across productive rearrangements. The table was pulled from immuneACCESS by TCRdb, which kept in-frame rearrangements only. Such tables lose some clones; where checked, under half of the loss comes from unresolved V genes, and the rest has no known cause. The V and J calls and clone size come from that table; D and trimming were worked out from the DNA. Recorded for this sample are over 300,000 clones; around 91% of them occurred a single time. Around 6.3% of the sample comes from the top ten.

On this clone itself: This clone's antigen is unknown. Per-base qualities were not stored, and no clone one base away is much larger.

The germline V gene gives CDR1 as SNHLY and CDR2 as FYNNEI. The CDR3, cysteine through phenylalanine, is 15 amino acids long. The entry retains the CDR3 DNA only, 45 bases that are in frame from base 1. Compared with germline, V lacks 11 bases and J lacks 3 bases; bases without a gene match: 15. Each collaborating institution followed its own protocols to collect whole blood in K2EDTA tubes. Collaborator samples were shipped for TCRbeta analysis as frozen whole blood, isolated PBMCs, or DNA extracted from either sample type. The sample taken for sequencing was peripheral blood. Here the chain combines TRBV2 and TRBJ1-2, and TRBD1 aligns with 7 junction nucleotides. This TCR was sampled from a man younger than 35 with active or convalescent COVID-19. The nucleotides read TGTGCCGGGGCAAAACAGGGGTTCGACTACTATGGCTACACCTTC. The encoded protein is CAGAKQGFDYYGYTF.